This T cell receptor beta chain was documented in a study of blood T cell repertoires in COVID-19. Original data processing: Estimates of nucleated cell counts were drawn from the amplification of reference gene primers. Profiled with immunoSEQ multiplex PCR; TCRdb holds only in-frame clones, not every one. V, J and clone size are those of that table, while D and trimming were read from the DNA. The repertoire holds approximately 300,000 clones, with around 90% as singletons. Trimming cost V 4 bases and J 1 base; bases outside gene matches: 3. The CDR3 loop spans 14 amino acids. Germline V gene data show CDR1 as SGHRS and CDR2 as YFSETQ.

Material for sequencing was peripheral blood. The sequence derives from a man in his late teens or twenties with active or convalescent COVID-19. V is TRBV5-1 and J is TRBJ2-5, with 8 nucleotides matching TRBD1. CDR3 protein: CASSRTGPQETQYF. The CDR3 nucleotides read TGCGCCAGCAGCCGGACAGGGCCCCAAGAGACCCAGTACTTC.